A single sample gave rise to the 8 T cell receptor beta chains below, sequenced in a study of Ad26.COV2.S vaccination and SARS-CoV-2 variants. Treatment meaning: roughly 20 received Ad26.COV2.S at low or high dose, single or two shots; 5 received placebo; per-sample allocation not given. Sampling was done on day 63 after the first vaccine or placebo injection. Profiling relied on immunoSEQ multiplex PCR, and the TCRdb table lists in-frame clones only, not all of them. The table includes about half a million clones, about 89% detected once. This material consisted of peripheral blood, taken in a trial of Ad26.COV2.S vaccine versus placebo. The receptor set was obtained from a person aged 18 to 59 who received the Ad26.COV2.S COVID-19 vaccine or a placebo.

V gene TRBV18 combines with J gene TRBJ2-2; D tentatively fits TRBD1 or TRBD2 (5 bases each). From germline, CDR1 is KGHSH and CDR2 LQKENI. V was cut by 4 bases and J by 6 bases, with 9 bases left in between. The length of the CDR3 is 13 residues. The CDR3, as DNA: TGTGCCAGCTCACGAGGGGAATCCGGGGAGCTGTTTTTT. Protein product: CASSRGESGELFF.

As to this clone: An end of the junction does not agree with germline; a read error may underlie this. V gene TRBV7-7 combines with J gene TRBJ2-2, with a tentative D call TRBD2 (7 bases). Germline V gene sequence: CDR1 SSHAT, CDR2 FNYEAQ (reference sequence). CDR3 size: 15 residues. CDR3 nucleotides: TGTGCTAGCAGCTTAGAGGGGGGGCCCACCGGGGAGCTGTTTTTT. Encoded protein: CASSLEGGPTGELFF. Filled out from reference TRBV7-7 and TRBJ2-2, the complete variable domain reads GAGVSQSPRYKVTKRGQDVTLRCDPISSHATLYWYQQALGQGPEFLTYFNYEAQPDKSGLPSDRFSAERPEGSISTLTIQRTEQRDSAMYRCASSLEGGPTGELFFGEGSRLTVL.

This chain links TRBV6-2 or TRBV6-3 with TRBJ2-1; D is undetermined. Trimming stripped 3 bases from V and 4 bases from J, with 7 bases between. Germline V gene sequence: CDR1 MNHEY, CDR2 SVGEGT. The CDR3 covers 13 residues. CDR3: CASSYSLYNEQFF. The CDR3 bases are TGTGCCAGCAGTTATAGCCTGTACAATGAGCAGTTCTTC.

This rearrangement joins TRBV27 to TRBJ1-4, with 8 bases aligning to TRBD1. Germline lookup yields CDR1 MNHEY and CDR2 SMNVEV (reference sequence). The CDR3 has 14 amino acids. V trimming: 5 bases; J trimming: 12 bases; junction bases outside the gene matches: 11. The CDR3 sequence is CASSLDRGRGELFF. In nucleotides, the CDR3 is TGTGCCAGCAGTCTCGACAGGGGACGGGGAGAACTGTTTTTT.

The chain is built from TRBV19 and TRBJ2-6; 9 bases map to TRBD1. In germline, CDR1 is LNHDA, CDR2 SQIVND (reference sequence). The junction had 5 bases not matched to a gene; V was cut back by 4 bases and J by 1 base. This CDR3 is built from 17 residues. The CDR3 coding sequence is TGTGCCAGTAGTACGGGACAGGGTGTTTCTGGGGCCAACGTCCTGACTTTC. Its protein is CASSTGQGVSGANVLTF. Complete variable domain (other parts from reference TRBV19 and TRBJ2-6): DGGITQSPKYLFRKEGQNVTLSCEQNLNHDAMYWYRQDPGQGLRLIYYSQIVNDFQKGDIAEGYSVSREKKESFPLTVTSAQKNPTAFYLCASSTGQGVSGANVLTFGAGSRLTVL.

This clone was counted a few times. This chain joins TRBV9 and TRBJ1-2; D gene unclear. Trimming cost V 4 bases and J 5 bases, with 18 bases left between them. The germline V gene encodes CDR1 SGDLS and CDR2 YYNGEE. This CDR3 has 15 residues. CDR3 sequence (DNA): TGTGCCAGCAGCCCCCGCCAAAGCGGGGTATATGGCTACACCTTC. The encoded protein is CASSPRQSGVYGYTF.

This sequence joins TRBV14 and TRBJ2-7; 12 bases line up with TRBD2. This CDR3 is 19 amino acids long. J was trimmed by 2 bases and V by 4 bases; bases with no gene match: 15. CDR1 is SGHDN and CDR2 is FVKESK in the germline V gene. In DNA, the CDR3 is TGTGCCAGCAGCCCATACTCTCTCACCGGACTAGCGGGGCCCTACGAGCAGTACTTC. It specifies CASSPYSLTGLAGPYEQYF.

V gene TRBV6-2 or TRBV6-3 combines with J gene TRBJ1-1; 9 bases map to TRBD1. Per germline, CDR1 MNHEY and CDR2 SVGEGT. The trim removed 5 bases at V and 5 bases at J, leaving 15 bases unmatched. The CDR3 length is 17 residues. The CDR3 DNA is TGTGCCAGCAGTCACCCAGGCTCGAAACAGGGGGCAACTGAAGCTTTCTTT. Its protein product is CASSHPGSKQGATEAFF.